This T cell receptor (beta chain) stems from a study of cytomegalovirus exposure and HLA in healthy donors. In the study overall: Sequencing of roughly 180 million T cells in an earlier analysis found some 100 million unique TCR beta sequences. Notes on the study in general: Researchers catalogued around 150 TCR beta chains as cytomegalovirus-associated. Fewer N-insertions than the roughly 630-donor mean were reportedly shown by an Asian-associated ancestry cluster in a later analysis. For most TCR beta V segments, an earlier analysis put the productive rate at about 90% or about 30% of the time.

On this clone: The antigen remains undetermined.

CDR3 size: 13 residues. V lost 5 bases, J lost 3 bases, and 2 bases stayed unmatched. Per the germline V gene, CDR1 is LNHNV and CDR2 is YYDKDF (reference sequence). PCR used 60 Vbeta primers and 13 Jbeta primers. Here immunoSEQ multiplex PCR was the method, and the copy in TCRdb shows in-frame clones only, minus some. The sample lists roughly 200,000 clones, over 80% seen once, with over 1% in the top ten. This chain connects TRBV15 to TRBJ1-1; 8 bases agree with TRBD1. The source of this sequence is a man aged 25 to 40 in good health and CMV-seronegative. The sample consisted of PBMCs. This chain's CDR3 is CATSGQGYTEAFF. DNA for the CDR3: TGTGCCACCAGCGGACAGGGATACACTGAAGCTTTCTTT.